The T cell receptor beta chain under discussion was sequenced for a study of blood T cells in healthy people across ages. Whole-study findings and limits: TCR beta diversity, measured per million T cells, fell in a roughly linear way with age.

Primed by a sample-barcoded 5' primer and a J-beta primer mix, a second PCR proceeded for roughly 6 to 12 cycles. TCRdb processed the 5' RACE reads anew with MiXCR; each CDR3 protein has one entry. The table has about 1.5 million distinct CDR3 sequences, 40% to 45% seen once. The table lists this clonotype with a few counts. What it binds is not known. Unmatched junction bases numbered 8, after V lost 0 bases and J lost 5 bases. CDR3 length equals 16 residues. Germline CDR1 MNHEY, CDR2 SVGEGT. The TCR was taken from a woman between 18 and 29 years old in good health. The sample consisted of blood. The chain has TRBV6-2 or TRBV6-3 and TRBJ2-5; 8 nucleotides line up with TRBD2. The CDR3 here is CASSYSSSGRKETQYF. For the CDR3, the DNA is TGTGCCAGCAGTTACTCTTCCAGCGGGAGAAAGGAGACCCAGTACTTC.